This TCR beta chain was sequenced in a study of CD8 T cells in ankylosing spondylitis. Findings and limits, study-wide: Disease-linked clones reportedly showed significant enrichment in matched ankylosing spondylitis synovial fluid.

Turning to this clonotype: The target antigen is unknown.

V lost 6 bases and J lost 10; bases outside the gene matches: 12. Germline V gives CDR1 LGHDT, CDR2 YNNKEL (reference sequence). This CDR3 comprises 14 residues. TCRdb used MiXCR to reprocess the 5' RACE reads, holding one entry per CDR3 protein. This table holds over 200,000 distinct CDR3 sequences, under 12% found once. V and J are TRBV3-1 and TRBJ2-1, with TRBD1 matching over 7 bases. The sample comprised blood, either unsorted or a sorted T cell fraction (not recorded which). This receptor was taken from a male donor with ankylosing spondylitis or in good health (not recorded which). This chain's CDR3 is CASSPRAGGSEQFF. The CDR3 bases are TGTGCCAGCAGTCCCCGGGCAGGGGGATCGGAGCAGTTCTTC.